The next 29 T cell receptor beta chains were all read from a single sample in a study of blood T cell repertoires in COVID-19. Clones were read by immunoSEQ multiplex PCR, and TCRdb kept only the in-frame ones, dropping some. The table has around 78,000 clones, over 75% seen once. Sequencing input: peripheral blood. Every receptor here comes from a man between 65 and 85 years old with active or convalescent COVID-19.

The chain has TRBV19 and TRBJ1-1; D unclear. Germline assignment: CDR1 LNHDA and CDR2 SQIVND (reference sequence). The V end was cut by 5 bases, the J end by 1 base, with 11 bases between. This CDR3 contains 14 residues. The CDR3 DNA sequence: TGTGCCAGTAGTCCCACAACACAGAACACTGAAGCTTTCTTT. As protein: CASSPTTQNTEAFF.

The chain is built from TRBV2 and TRBJ2-5; a possible D gene is TRBD2 (7 bases). Trimming took off 7 bases at V and 4 bases at J, with 16 bases between the two ends. The CDR3 sequence is 14 residues long. CDR1 is SNHLY, CDR2 FYNNEI, per germline. The CDR3 region has the DNA TGTGCCAGCACTTTAAACAGGGAGGGAGAGACCCAGTACTTC. Amino acid sequence: CASTLNREGETQYF.

This rearrangement joins TRBV6-5 to TRBJ2-5, with D perhaps matching TRBD2 (5 bases). The germline V gene encodes CDR1 MNHEY and CDR2 SVGAGI. V was pared by 1 base and J by 4 bases, with 10 bases between. The CDR3 consists of 14 residues. CDR3 sequence reads: CASSYWASRETQYF. CDR3 in DNA: TGTGCCAGCAGTTACTGGGCTAGCAGAGAGACCCAGTACTTC.

The V call is TRBV27, the J call TRBJ2-7; TRBD2 matches 7 bases. The CDR3 extends over 16 amino acids. Germline lookup yields CDR1 MNHEY and CDR2 SMNVEV (reference sequence). V was clipped by 6 bases and J by 3 bases; unmatched bases: 14. The CDR3 here is CASSPRGAGPLYEQYF. CDR3 nucleotides: TGTGCCAGCAGCCCCCGGGGAGCGGGACCACTCTACGAGCAGTACTTC.

This clone was recorded only once. The gene calls are TRBV28 and TRBJ1-4; TRBD1 aligns across 7 bases. Trimming cost V 6 bases and J 5 bases; bases outside gene matches: 6. The germline V gene encodes CDR1 MDHEN and CDR2 SYDVKM. The CDR3 runs 14 residues. The CDR3 sequence: CASREGQKNEKLFF. In DNA form, the CDR3 reads TGTGCCAGCAGAGAGGGACAGAAAAATGAAAAACTGTTTTTT.

The rearrangement joins TRBV7-9 to TRBJ2-2; D gene ambiguous. This CDR3 spans 13 amino acids. Germline V lookup: CDR1 SEHNR, CDR2 FQNEAQ (reference sequence). Trimming removed 3 bases from V and 6 bases from J, with 8 bases in between. The CDR3 DNA reads TGTGCCAGCAGCTTCTCGACTTCCGGGGAGCTGTTTTTT. This gives the protein CASSFSTSGELFF.

The CDR3 DNA follows: TGTGCCAGCAGTTTGGGGCAGGGGGCGGGTTCACCCCTCCACTTT. This translates into CASSLGQGAGSPLHF. This chain links TRBV28 with TRBJ1-6; the match to TRBD1 covers 8 bases. Losses at the gene ends were 3 bases for V and 9 bases for J; bases not matched to a gene: 7. CDR3 length: 15 amino acids. Germline V gene sequence: CDR1 MDHEN, CDR2 SYDVKM.

V gene TRBV28 combines with J gene TRBJ2-3, with a weak D call TRBD2 (6 bases). V lost 4 bases and J 2 bases, leaving 16 bases between the germline ends. The CDR3 consists of 16 residues. Germline loops: CDR1 MDHEN, CDR2 SYDVKM. The CDR3 sequence: CASSSGTRGLTDTQYF. CDR3 coding DNA: TGTGCCAGCAGTTCCGGGACCCGGGGACTCACAGATACGCAGTATTTT.

The J gene is TRBJ1-5, the V gene TRBV6-5; the match to TRBD1 covers 7 bases. The J segment lost 0 bases and the V segment lost 6 bases, leaving 5 bases of the junction unmatched. This CDR3 is 15 amino acids long. Germline CDR1 is MNHEY and CDR2 is SVGAGI. The CDR3 region has the DNA TGTGCCAGCAGACCCACAGGGGCTAGCAATCAGCCCCAGCATTTT. Amino acids: CASRPTGASNQPQHF.

This chain connects TRBV10-3 to TRBJ1-1; D uncertain. In germline, CDR1 is ENHRY, CDR2 SYGVKD. V dropped 7 bases and J dropped 3 bases, with 18 bases sitting between them. This CDR3 is 15 amino acids long. The CDR3 is CAINEDPPRDTEAFF. DNA of the CDR3: TGTGCCATCAACGAGGACCCCCCGAGGGACACTGAAGCTTTCTTT.

This CDR3 reads CASSSGDRGGSGANVLTF. The CDR3 region has the DNA TGTGCCAGCAGCTCGGGGGACAGGGGGGGCTCTGGGGCCAACGTCCTGACTTTC. This chain links TRBV5-4 with TRBJ2-6; TRBD1 matches 11 bases. The germline gives CDR1 SGHNT, CDR2 YYREEE (reference sequence). Unmatched junction bases numbered 5, after V lost 3 bases and J lost 0 bases. This CDR3 comprises 18 residues.

The genes are TRBV29-1 and TRBJ2-1, with TRBD1 matching 8 bases. CDR1 is SQVTM and CDR2 is ANQGSEA in the germline V gene. The CDR3 extends over 13 amino acids. Trimming took 3 bases from V and 12 from J; bases not matched to a gene: 10. CDR3 nucleotides: TGCAGCGTTGAGATGAGCCCCGGACAGGGGCAGTTCTTC. Translation: CSVEMSPGQGQFF.

V and J are TRBV9 and TRBJ1-1, with TRBD1 matching over 7 bases. The germline V gene has CDR1 SGDLS and CDR2 YYNGEE. CDR3 length: 13 residues. The trim removed 3 bases at V and 9 bases at J, leaving 8 bases unmatched. The DNA of the CDR3 is TGTGCCAGCAGCGCCATCTTGGACAGGCAAGCTTTCTTT. Translation: CASSAILDRQAFF.

The chain couples TRBV6-2 or TRBV6-3 to TRBJ2-7; no reliable D call. CDR1 MNHEY and CDR2 SVGEGT come from the germline V gene. V was cut by 4 bases and J by 6 bases, with 13 bases left in between. The CDR3 consists of 13 residues. The CDR3 nucleotides read TGTGCCAGCAGTTCCCAGGCACTTGGCGAGCAGTACTTC. This sequence encodes CASSSQALGEQYF.

The chain recombines TRBV18 with TRBJ2-6; TRBD1 agrees at 8 bases. This CDR3 has 21 residues. V shed 1 base and J 4 bases; nucleotides not matched to a gene: 18. Germline V lookup: CDR1 KGHSH, CDR2 LQKENI. CDR3 nucleotides: TGTGCCAGCTCACCACGGGCAGGGGGCGTTATTCCCTTCGAGGGGGCCAACGTCCTGACTTTC. Residues: CASSPRAGGVIPFEGANVLTF.

The chain combines TRBV19 with TRBJ1-5; the D is unclear. Germline CDR1 and CDR2: LNHDA and SQIVND (reference sequence). V lost 8 bases and J lost 0, with 8 bases in between. CDR3 size: 13 residues. In nucleotides, the CDR3 is TGTGCCAGTTCCTTCCGTAGCAATCAGCCCCAGCATTTT. It translates to CASSFRSNQPQHF.

J is TRBJ1-5 and V is TRBV5-1; 8 bases are a match to TRBD1. The V gene end was trimmed by 4 bases and the J gene end by 3 bases; junction bases not matched to a gene: 9. The length of the CDR3 is 16 residues. Germline assignment: CDR1 SGHRS and CDR2 YFSETQ. The CDR3 sequence is CASSDGGTGFNQPQHF. Here the CDR3 DNA reads TGCGCCAGCAGCGACGGCGGGACAGGTTTCAATCAGCCCCAGCATTTT.

The rearrangement uses TRBV6-5 and TRBJ2-6, with 8 bases that match TRBD2. The CDR3 loop spans 15 amino acids. Per the germline V gene, CDR1 is MNHEY and CDR2 is SVGAGI. J gave up 2 bases and V 8 bases, and 5 bases lay outside the gene matches. The CDR3 nucleotides read TGTGCCAGCTCGGGAGGGGGTCCTGGGGCCAACGTCCTGACTTTC. Protein: CASSGGGPGANVLTF.

The V call is TRBV2, the J call TRBJ2-3; D uncertain. CDR1 and CDR2 from the germline V gene are SNHLY and FYNNEI. This CDR3 has 11 residues. V lost 6 bases and J lost 6, with 7 bases in between. CDR3 DNA sequence: TGTGCCAGCAGACTGGTGGATACGCAGTATTTT. It codes for CASRLVDTQYF. The complete variable domain, with remaining parts taken from reference TRBV2 and TRBJ2-3, reads EPEVTQTPSHQVTQMGQEVILRCVPISNHLYFYWYRQILGQKVEFLVSFYNNEISEKSEIFDDQFSVERPDGSNFTLKIRSTKLEDSAMYFCASRLVDTQYFGPGTRLTVL.

The table lists this clone with a few counts. The V call is TRBV2, the J call TRBJ1-1, with 7 nucleotides matching TRBD1. The germline V gene has CDR1 SNHLY and CDR2 FYNNEI. The CDR3 has 14 amino acids. The V and J ends lost 6 bases and 2 bases, in that order; junction bases with no gene match: 6. The CDR3 nucleotides read TGTGCCAGCAGGGCCAGACAGGGAAACACTGAAGCTTTCTTT. Its protein is CASRARQGNTEAFF.

This clone appeared a single time. This chain uses TRBV2 with TRBJ1-2, with no clear D. Germline lookup yields CDR1 SNHLY and CDR2 FYNNEI. Deletions cut 8 bases from V and 3 bases from J, with 10 bases between. The length of the CDR3 is 12 residues. CDR3 region: CASGRVDYGYTF. CDR3 nucleotides: TGTGCCAGCGGGAGGGTTGACTATGGCTACACCTTC.

The chain has TRBV27 and TRBJ2-7, with D possibly TRBD2 on 5 matching bases. V was pared by 3 bases and J by 5 bases, with 8 bases between. Per germline, CDR1 MNHEY and CDR2 SMNVEV (reference sequence). This CDR3 contains 12 residues. Written as DNA, the CDR3 is TGTGCCAGCAGTTTCTACGGGAACGAGCAGTACTTC. Translating gives CASSFYGNEQYF.

The V call is TRBV19, the J call TRBJ2-5; D not certain. The V gene lost 3 bases and the J gene lost 1 base, with 3 bases spanning the gap. This CDR3 contains 12 residues. Germline values: CDR1 LNHDA, CDR2 SQIVND (reference sequence). In nucleotides, the CDR3 is TGTGCCAGTAGTATCGGCCAAGAGACCCAGTACTTC. Its protein product is CASSIGQETQYF.

Here the CDR3 DNA reads TGTGCCAGCAGTTTAGCAGGGGTTAACTATGGCTACACCTTC. Amino acid sequence: CASSLAGVNYGYTF. The gene calls are TRBV28 and TRBJ1-2, with TRBD1 as a possible D gene (6 bases). CDR3 length: 14 amino acids. The germline V gene encodes CDR1 MDHEN and CDR2 SYDVKM. Deletions cut 2 bases from V and 1 base from J, with 8 bases between.

This clone appeared a single time. The CDR3: CASRGLFYEQYF. The CDR3 DNA sequence: TGTGCCAGCAGGGGACTGTTCTACGAGCAGTACTTC. The chain is built from TRBV28 and TRBJ2-7, with D maybe TRBD2 (6 bases). This CDR3 is 12 amino acids long. Germline loops: CDR1 MDHEN, CDR2 SYDVKM. V was trimmed by 6 bases and J by 3 bases, leaving 9 bases between them.

The V call is TRBV19, the J call TRBJ1-2; D uncertain. Trimming took 3 bases from V and 5 from J, leaving 19 bases between them. The CDR3 covers 16 residues. Germline values: CDR1 LNHDA, CDR2 SQIVND (reference sequence). The CDR3: CASSMPLLSGGYGYTF. The CDR3 nucleotides read TGTGCCAGTAGTATGCCGCTGTTGTCCGGAGGTTATGGCTACACCTTC. Looking up the rest from reference TRBV19 and TRBJ1-2 gives the full variable domain: DGGITQSPKYLFRKEGQNVTLSCEQNLNHDAMYWYRQDPGQGLRLIYYSQIVNDFQKGDIAEGYSVSREKKESFPLTVTSAQKNPTAFYLCASSMPLLSGGYGYTFGSGTRLTVV.

In this sample, this clone turned up once. The chain employs TRBV20-1 and TRBJ2-7; 10 bases align to TRBD2. CDR3 size: 11 residues. The germline gives CDR1 DFQATT, CDR2 SNEGSKA (reference sequence). J gave up 9 bases and V 6 bases, and 5 bases lay outside the gene matches. CDR3 region: CSADSGRRQYF. The CDR3 coding sequence is TGCAGTGCCGATAGCGGGAGGCGGCAGTACTTC.

The chain couples TRBV28 to TRBJ1-2, with a possible D match to TRBD1 (5 bases). The germline V gene has CDR1 MDHEN and CDR2 SYDVKM. This CDR3 region has 14 residues. V was clipped by 2 bases and J by 2 bases, with 9 bases between them. CDR3 DNA: TGTGCCAGCAGTTTAAGGGGCAGGAACTATGGCTACACCTTC. Protein: CASSLRGRNYGYTF.

V gene TRBV7-2 combines with J gene TRBJ2-5; weak D call: TRBD1 (6 bases). Germline CDR1 SGHTA, CDR2 FQGNSA. V lost 5 bases to trimming and J lost 4 bases, with 20 bases between them. There are 16 residues in the CDR3. The CDR3 DNA follows: TGTGCCAGCAGCATACAGGGATCCCCCCCAACAGAGACCCAGTACTTC. It encodes CASSIQGSPPTETQYF.